This is a list of T cell receptor beta chains from one sample in a study of cytomegalovirus exposure and HLA in healthy donors. Sequencing used immunoSEQ multiplex PCR; TCRdb keeps in-frame clones, though not all of them. The data show 200,000 to 250,000 clones, over 65% seen once. The sequenced sample consisted of PBMCs. The receptor set was obtained from a woman aged 60-70 years in good health and CMV-seropositive. Each CDR3 is given without its conserved first and last residue. Clone size is not always given. Where it is, it says once, few, many or a class for expanded clones.

V	size	J	CDR3
TRBV7-9	NA	TRBJ2-5	ASTYAQQGSDQETQY
TRBV6-6	few	TRBJ2-4	ASSWARGQGNIQY
TRBV4-1	few	TRBJ2-5	ASSQLAGVQETQY
TRBV2	NA	TRBJ2-5	ASSRGLAGAETQY
TRBV5-4	NA	TRBJ2-1	ASSLAGLLAGGRTYNEQF
TRBV5-3	NA	TRBJ1-2	ARTPPDSLYT
TRBV5-8	few	TRBJ1-5	ASSSGTGDSQPQH
TRBV6-1	NA	TRBJ1-2	ASSGGDYGYT
TRBV6-5	NA	TRBJ1-1	ASSDHGGRGAAF
TRBV5-6	NA	TRBJ1-3	ASTMGGSSGNTIY
TRBV5-1	NA	TRBJ2-7	ASSFGSGTYEQY
TRBV29-1	NA	TRBJ2-1	SVPGALAGFVNEQF
TRBV7-9	NA	TRBJ1-5	ASSPLQGNQPQH
TRBV6-6	NA	TRBJ1-5	ASSYSAGAQH
TRBV2	NA	TRBJ1-5	ASSVKQYNQPQH
TRBV18	NA	TRBJ1-3	ASAYSGNTIY
TRBV13	NA	TRBJ1-1	ASSSDTDSNTEAF
TRBV2	NA	TRBJ1-1	ASSVDRDWYAF
TRBV6-4	few	TRBJ1-3	ASSDQQGNTIY
TRBV5-1	NA	TRBJ2-7	ASTRDRDYEQY
TRBV7-9	NA	TRBJ1-5	ASSPGTGDGPQH
TRBV9	NA	TRBJ2-3	ASSVSQDTQY
TRBV5-1	NA	TRBJ1-2	ASRADGANYGYT
TRBV5-1	NA	TRBJ1-2	ASSLAGDYGYT
TRBV5-1	NA	TRBJ2-5	ASSTGQTAWETQY
TRBV7-6	NA	TRBJ2-5	ASSLGSWSLVSTETQY
TRBV6-1	once	TRBJ2-3	ASRLDTDTQY
TRBV11-3	NA	TRBJ2-1	ASSLRQGARNEQF
TRBV7-9	NA	TRBJ1-3	SSSLGGYSGNTIY
TRBV7-9	NA	TRBJ1-5	ASSLSGGNQPQH
TRBV5-1	NA	TRBJ2-3	ASSLWGPDTQY
TRBV13	NA	TRBJ2-5	ASSLKGGETQY
TRBV30	NA	TRBJ1-2	AWTTEPIYGYT
TRBV18	NA	TRBJ1-1	ARSPNRQLNTEAF
TRBV18	NA	TRBJ2-5	ATNRGSGIVTQY
TRBV5-4	NA	TRBJ1-3	ASSSWDRGNTIY
TRBV18	NA	TRBJ2-1	ASSPPSGRVNNEQF
TRBV19	NA	TRBJ1-5	ASSTGRAEGYSQPQH
TRBV29-1	NA	TRBJ2-2	SVARGGQGTGELF
TRBV18	NA	TRBJ1-2	ASSPPDSSPYGYT
TRBV9	NA	TRBJ2-2	ASSVASGNTGELF
TRBV29-1	NA	TRBJ2-1	SAIRDRGDEQF
TRBV15	NA	TRBJ1-4	ATSDLGGVNEKLF
TRBV7-9	few	TRBJ2-5	ASRTEAGDGGETQY
TRBV9	NA	TRBJ2-1	ASSVLAGAYNEQF
TRBV2	NA	TRBJ2-2	ASPRRNTGELF
TRBV7-9	NA	TRBJ1-2	ASSPTGGIYGYT
TRBV7-7	once	TRBJ2-1	ASSPTSVSSYNEQF
TRBV30	few	TRBJ1-2	AWSVLSGGGGYGYT
TRBV7-9	NA	TRBJ1-1	ASSVQGILVAEAF